One and the same sample provided the 26 T cell receptor beta chains below, sequenced in a study of T cells in women clearing cervical HPV infection (dated by TCRdb to about 2018). The library came from the immunoSEQ multiplex PCR assay. Drawn from immuneACCESS, this table holds only the in-frame rearrangements with V and J called that TCRdb kept. Clones are partly lost; checked studies trace under half to an unresolved V gene and leave the rest unexplained. The sample table holds fewer than 35,000 clones. The leading ten clones occupy nearly 7% of the sample. The specimen was blood buffy coat. These receptors were obtained from a woman between 18 and 75 years old with a cervical HPV16 infection that either progressed to CIN3+ or cleared (not recorded which).

A remark on this clone: The read terminates 3 residues ahead of where the CDR3 ends, so the germline J gene completes it. This chain joins TRBV28 and TRBJ2-3, with D maybe TRBD2 (6 bases). The ends were cut back, 5 bases at V and 3 bases at J, with 18 bases in the middle. The CDR3 has 16 residues. The germline CDR1 and CDR2 sequences are MDHEN and SYDVKM. CDR3 sequence reads: CASSDRRLVRTDTQYF. CDR3 DNA (partial): TGTGCCAGCAGTGACCGCCGACTAGTCAGGACAGATACG.

With regard to this clone: The read halts 3 residues ahead of the CDR3 end, with the missing end drawn from the germline J gene. The rearrangement links TRBV29-1 to TRBJ1-5, with 11 bases fitting TRBD1. The CDR3 is made up of 20 amino acids. CDR1 is SQVTM and CDR2 is ANQGSEA in the germline V gene. J gave up 3 bases and V 7 bases, and 23 bases lay outside the gene matches. CDR3 in amino acids: CSAVGGKDRGRREVNQPQHF. Incomplete CDR3 DNA: TGCAGCGCCGTGGGGGGGAAGGACAGGGGGCGTAGAGAGGTCAATCAGCCC.

Regarding this clone: Sequencing ends 3 residues short of the CDR3 end; the germline J gene provides the rest. The chain employs TRBV5-1 and TRBJ1-4; 7 positions agree with TRBD1. Germline CDR1 is SGHRS and CDR2 is YFSETQ. There are 15 residues in the CDR3. CDR3 region: CASSLWDRKNSPLFF. CDR3 DNA (partial): TGCGCCAGCAGCCTATGGGACAGAAAGAATTCACCA.

About this clone: The read finishes 3 residues shy of the CDR3 end, and the germline J gene is used to complete it. The chain couples TRBV5-4 to TRBJ2-1; a possible D gene is TRBD1 (5 bases). In germline, CDR1 is SGHNT, CDR2 YYREEE (reference sequence). The V end lost 0 bases, the J end lost 8 bases, and 12 bases lay between the germline ends. This CDR3 contains 14 residues. The CDR3 spells CASSLVQGRDEQFF. The CDR3 DNA, read in part, is TGTGCCAGCAGCTTGGTGCAGGGAAGGGATGAG.

In regard to this clone: The CDR3 goes on 3 residues after the read ends, and that part is filled in from the germline J gene. This chain joins TRBV7-9 and TRBJ2-1, with D uncertain. This CDR3 is 14 amino acids long. V dropped 1 base and J dropped 8 bases, with 12 bases sitting between them. Germline V gives CDR1 SEHNR, CDR2 FQNEAQ (reference sequence). The CDR3 sequence is CASSLGLSSDEQFF. CDR3 DNA (partial): TGTGCCAGCAGCTTAGGACTGTCGTCCGATGAG.

The DNA read from the CDR3 is TGTGCCAGCAGCTTCGCGGGAGACCGCACAGATACG. This encodes CASSFAGDRTDT. The full CDR3 sequence reads CASSFAGDRTDTQYF. The chain combines TRBV11-1 with TRBJ2-3; 7 bases are shared with TRBD2. The CDR3 is cut off 3 residues early in the read; its end comes from the germline J gene. The J segment lost 1 base and the V segment lost 3 bases, leaving 4 bases of the junction unmatched. The CDR3 has 15 residues. The germline V gene encodes CDR1 SGHAT and CDR2 FQDESV (reference sequence).

Worth noting for this clone: Relative to the germline gene, one junction end is altered; a read error may explain this. The CDR3 is cut off 3 residues early in the read; its end comes from the germline J gene. The chain is built from TRBV18 and TRBJ1-5; 7 bases line up with TRBD1. This CDR3 comprises 13 residues. The germline CDR1 and CDR2 sequences are KGHSH and LQKENI. The part of the CDR3 DNA that was read is TGTACCAGCTCAGGACAGGGCAATCAGCCC. Protein product: CTSSGQGNQP. The entire CDR3 protein is CTSSGQGNQPQHF.

Note on this clone: The read gets to within 3 residues of the CDR3 end, and the germline J gene fills in the rest. The chain uses TRBV19 and TRBJ1-6; 9 nucleotides match TRBD1. The CDR3 extends over 14 amino acids. Germline CDR1 reads LNHDA; CDR2 reads SQIVND (reference sequence). V dropped 6 bases and J dropped 9; count of bases not matched to a gene: 6. Incomplete CDR3 DNA: TGTGCCAGTAGGCAACAGGGGGCCGGTTCACCC. Translation: CASRQQGAGSP. The full CDR3 is CASRQQGAGSPLHF.

To note about this clone: The CDR3 end lies 3 residues beyond the end of the read and is filled in from the germline J gene. V gene TRBV20-1 combines with J gene TRBJ2-5, with 16 bases that match TRBD2. The germline CDR1 and CDR2 sequences are DFQATT and SNEGSKA (reference sequence). Trimming cost V 4 bases and J 6 bases; bases outside gene matches: 8. This CDR3 has 16 residues. This CDR3 reads CSAIPGLAGGRQTQYF. CDR3 DNA (partial): TGCAGTGCTATTCCGGGACTAGCGGGGGGGAGGCAGACC.

As to this clone: The read is 3 residues too short to cover the CDR3 end, so that end is filled in from the germline J gene. This chain connects TRBV7-8 to TRBJ1-2; TRBD1 might be the D (5 bases). V lost 0 bases, J lost 4 bases, and 12 bases lay in between. Per the germline V gene, CDR1 is SGHVS and CDR2 is FQNEAQ. The CDR3 contains 15 residues. CDR3 region: CASSLASGQGYGYTF. The sequenced part of the CDR3 DNA is TGTGCCAGCAGCTTAGCGTCAGGGCAGGGCTATGGC.

As for this clone: The read comes to an end 3 residues before the CDR3 does, leaving the germline J gene to fill in the end. The rearrangement uses TRBV7-8 and TRBJ1-5; the D is unclear. The V end lost 1 base, the J end lost 2 bases, and 12 bases lay between the germline ends. Germline V CDR1 and CDR2: SGHVS, FQNEAQ. The CDR3 is 16 amino acids. The covered CDR3 bases are TGTGCCAGCAGCTTAGAAAGCGGTTCGGGCAATCAGCCC. Amino acid sequence: CASSLESGSGNQP. The full CDR3 protein reads CASSLESGSGNQPQHF.

As to this clone: The sequenced fragment ends 3 residues before the CDR3 boundary, so the rest is inferred from the germline J gene. V usage is TRBV7-9 and J usage is TRBJ2-7; 7 bases agree with TRBD2. The J segment lost 3 bases and the V segment lost 2 bases, leaving 4 bases of the junction unmatched. CDR1 is SEHNR and CDR2 is FQNEAQ in the germline V gene (reference sequence). The CDR3 has 14 residues. The part of the CDR3 DNA that was read is TGTGCCAGCAGCTTATCTGGGGGGGGCTACGAG. Translating it yields CASSLSGGGYE. The whole CDR3 protein reads CASSLSGGGYEQYF.

With respect to this clone: The read terminates 3 residues ahead of where the CDR3 ends, so the germline J gene completes it. The chain couples TRBV2 to TRBJ2-5; TRBD2 agrees at 9 bases. CDR1 SNHLY and CDR2 FYNNEI come from the germline V gene. This CDR3 has 13 amino acids. The trim removed 7 bases at V and 5 bases at J, leaving 5 bases unmatched. Incomplete CDR3 DNA: TGTGCCAGCATGGCGGGGGGGCTTGAGACC. Residues: CASMAGGLET. The full CDR3 protein reads CASMAGGLETQYF. The full variable domain, with the rest looked up from reference TRBV2 and TRBJ2-5, is EPEVTQTPSHQVTQMGQEVILRCVPISNHLYFYWYRQILGQKVEFLVSFYNNEISEKSEIFDDQFSVERPDGSNFTLKIRSTKLEDSAMYFCASMAGGLETQYFGPGTRLLVL.

Points on this clone: Sequencing ends 3 residues short of the CDR3 end; the germline J gene provides the rest. J is TRBJ1-2 and V is TRBV7-2; no clear D. The CDR3 sequence is 14 residues long. CDR1 is SGHTA, CDR2 FQGNSA, per germline. The V and J ends lost 1 base and 4 bases respectively, with 10 bases between them. Partial CDR3 DNA: TGTGCCAGCAGCTTAGGGCAGGAGACCTATGGC. Its protein product is CASSLGQETYG. From start to end, the CDR3 is CASSLGQETYGYTF.

Concerning this clone: At one of its ends the junction is not consistent with the germline gene, which may arise from a read error. The sample has other DNA sequences that encode this CDR3 too. CDR3 region: CASTIRRGSSGNTIYF. The sequenced part of the CDR3 DNA is TGTGCCAGTACCATACGGAGGGGGAGCAGTGGAAACACA. The chain recombines TRBV19 with TRBJ1-3; a possible D gene is TRBD1 (6 bases). Read sequence stops 3 residues before the CDR3 end, and the germline J gene provides the missing end. The CDR3 totals 16 residues. Germline V gene data show CDR1 as LNHDA and CDR2 as SQIVND (reference sequence).

A remark on this clone: The read gets to within 3 residues of the CDR3 end, and the germline J gene fills in the rest. The V and J genes are TRBV5-6 and TRBJ2-4, with no clear D. The CDR3 is 15 residues long. Germline-derived CDR1 and CDR2 are SGHDT and YYEEEE. The CDR3 protein is CASSLWQVSNQPQYF. The sequenced part of the CDR3 DNA is TGTGCCAGCAGCTTGTGGCAGGTCAGCAATCAGCCT.

On this clone: The CDR3 end is not reached by the read, which stops 3 residues before it; the germline J gene fills it in. This sequence joins TRBV29-1 and TRBJ2-1, with a tentative D call TRBD1 (6 bases). Deletions cut 6 bases from V and 0 bases from J, with 12 bases between. Germline values: CDR1 SQVTM, CDR2 ANQGSEA. This CDR3 contains 14 residues. The CDR3 here is CSVGTSSSYNEQFF. The part of the CDR3 DNA that was read is TGCAGCGTGGGGACATCGAGCTCCTACAATGAG.

In the case of this clone: The CDR3 end is not reached by the read, which stops 3 residues before it; the germline J gene fills it in. The chain combines TRBV7-9 with TRBJ2-2; D gene unclear. Germline values: CDR1 SEHNR, CDR2 FQNEAQ (reference sequence). The CDR3 is 14 residues long. CDR3 in amino acids: CASSLGHVNEKLFF. The DNA read from the CDR3 is TGTGCCAGCAGCTTAGGACACGTAAATGAAAAG.

As concerns this clone: Read data end 3 residues before the CDR3 end; the end is taken from the germline J gene. This chain uses TRBV6-1 with TRBJ1-5, with D possibly matching TRBD1 (5 bases). CDR3 length: 15 residues. From germline, CDR1 is MNHNS and CDR2 SASEGT. Trimming pared 4 bases from V and 0 bases from J, leaving 10 bases between. The CDR3 reads CASSGGVYSNQPQHF. Incomplete CDR3 DNA: TGTGCCAGCAGTGGAGGGGTTTATAGCAATCAGCCC.

In regard to this clone: The DNA ends 3 residues before the CDR3 does, and the rest of the CDR3 is filled in from the germline J gene. The chain uses TRBV18 and TRBJ1-2; D is perhaps TRBD1 (6 bases). The V and J ends lost 1 base and 4 bases respectively, with 10 bases between them. The CDR3 contains 14 residues. Germline V gene sequence: CDR1 KGHSH, CDR2 LQKENI. The CDR3 protein is CASSPRTEGYGYTF. The sequenced part of the CDR3 DNA is TGTGCCAGCTCACCACGGACAGAGGGCTATGGC.

For this clone: Read data end 3 residues before the CDR3 end; the end is taken from the germline J gene. The genes are TRBV5-6 and TRBJ2-2, with TRBD1 matching over 7 bases. After removal of 4 bases from V and 4 bases from J, the junction contained 4 bases not matched to a gene. The length of the CDR3 is 14 residues. The germline gives CDR1 SGHDT, CDR2 YYEEEE. The CDR3 bases that were read are TGTGCCAGCAGCCCTGGGACAGCCACCGGGGAG. Translation: CASSPGTATGE. The complete CDR3 sequence is CASSPGTATGELFF.

As regards this clone: Read coverage stops 3 residues before the CDR3 terminus; the germline J gene supplies the remainder. The rearrangement uses TRBV2 and TRBJ2-3; the match to TRBD2 covers 10 bases. The V gene end was trimmed by 7 bases and the J gene end by 0 bases; junction bases not matched to a gene: 7. This CDR3 is built from 16 residues. CDR1 is SNHLY and CDR2 is FYNNEI in the germline V gene. CDR3 DNA (partial): TGTGCCAGCAAGCGACGGGGACTAGCGAGCACAGATACG. Translating it yields CASKRRGLASTDT. The whole CDR3 region reads CASKRRGLASTDTQYF. Drawing the rest from reference TRBV2 and TRBJ2-3, the complete variable domain is EPEVTQTPSHQVTQMGQEVILRCVPISNHLYFYWYRQILGQKVEFLVSFYNNEISEKSEIFDDQFSVERPDGSNFTLKIRSTKLEDSAMYFCASKRRGLASTDTQYFGPGTRLTVL.

A note on this clone: Read sequence stops 3 residues before the CDR3 end, and the germline J gene provides the missing end. The V and J genes are TRBV7-9 and TRBJ1-3, with 9 bases fitting TRBD1. This CDR3 has 13 amino acids. Germline V gene sequence: CDR1 SEHNR, CDR2 FQNEAQ (reference sequence). CDR3 sequence: CASRRIQGAVIYF. CDR3 bases read: TGTGCCAGCAGACGTATACAGGGGGCGGTG.

Notes on this clone: The CDR3 end lies 3 residues beyond the end of the read and is filled in from the germline J gene. This rearrangement joins TRBV19 to TRBJ1-2; D gene unclear. This CDR3 contains 13 residues. Germline V CDR1 and CDR2: LNHDA, SQIVND (reference sequence). The covered CDR3 bases are TGTGCCAGTAGTACAGCGGGAGGGTACGAC. Translation: CASSTAGGYD. The full CDR3 is CASSTAGGYDYTF.

Regarding this clone: The missing CDR3 end, 3 residues past where the read stops, is filled in from the germline J gene. The rearrangement joins TRBV2 to TRBJ2-2; TRBD1 might be the D (6 bases). The CDR3 contains 14 residues. V was shortened by 3 bases and J by 4 bases, with 9 bases between the two germline ends. Germline CDR1 is SNHLY and CDR2 is FYNNEI. The CDR3 spells CASSEQGRTGELFF. The CDR3 DNA, read in part, is TGTGCCAGCAGTGAGCAGGGGCGCACCGGGGAG. Filled out from reference TRBV2 and TRBJ2-2, the complete variable domain reads EPEVTQTPSHQVTQMGQEVILRCVPISNHLYFYWYRQILGQKVEFLVSFYNNEISEKSEIFDDQFSVERPDGSNFTLKIRSTKLEDSAMYFCASSEQGRTGELFFGEGSRLTVL.

Concerning this clone: The read ends 3 residues early relative to the CDR3; the germline J gene fills the gap. The J gene is TRBJ1-6, the V gene TRBV30; D not certain. The germline V gene encodes CDR1 GTSNPN and CDR2 SVGIG (reference sequence). CDR3 length equals 13 residues. V lost 0 bases and J 9 bases, leaving 9 bases between the germline ends. CDR3 DNA, as far as it was read: TGTGCCTGGAGTGTGAAGGGTTTTTCACCC. It translates to CAWSVKGFSP. The complete CDR3 sequence is CAWSVKGFSPLHF.